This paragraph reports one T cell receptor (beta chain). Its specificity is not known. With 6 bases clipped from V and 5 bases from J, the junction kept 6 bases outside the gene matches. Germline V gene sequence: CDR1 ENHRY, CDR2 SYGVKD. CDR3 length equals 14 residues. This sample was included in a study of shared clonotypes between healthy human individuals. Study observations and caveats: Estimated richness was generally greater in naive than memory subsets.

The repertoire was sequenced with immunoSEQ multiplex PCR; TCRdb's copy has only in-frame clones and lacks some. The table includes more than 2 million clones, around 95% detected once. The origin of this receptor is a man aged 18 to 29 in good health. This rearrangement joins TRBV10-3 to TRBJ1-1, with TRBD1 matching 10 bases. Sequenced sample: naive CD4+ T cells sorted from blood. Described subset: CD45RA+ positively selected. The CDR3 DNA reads TGTGCCATCAGCCCGGACAGGGGGAGGACTGAAGCTTTCTTT. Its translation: CAISPDRGRTEAFF.